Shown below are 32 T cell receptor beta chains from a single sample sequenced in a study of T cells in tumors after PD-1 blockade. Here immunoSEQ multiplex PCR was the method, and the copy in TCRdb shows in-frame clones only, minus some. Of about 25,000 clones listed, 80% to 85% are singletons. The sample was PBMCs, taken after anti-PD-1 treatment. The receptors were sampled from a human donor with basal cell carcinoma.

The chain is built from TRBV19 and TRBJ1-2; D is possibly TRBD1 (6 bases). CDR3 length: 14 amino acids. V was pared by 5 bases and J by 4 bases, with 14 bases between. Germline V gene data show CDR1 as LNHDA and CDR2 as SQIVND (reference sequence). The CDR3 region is CASSGGRVPYGYTF. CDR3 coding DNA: TGTGCCAGTAGTGGGGGCAGGGTCCCCTATGGCTACACCTTC.

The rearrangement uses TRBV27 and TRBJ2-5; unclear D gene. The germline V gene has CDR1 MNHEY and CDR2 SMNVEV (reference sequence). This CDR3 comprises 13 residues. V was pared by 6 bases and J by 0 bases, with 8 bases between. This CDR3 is CASSYRYQETQYF. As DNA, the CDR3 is TGTGCCAGCAGCTACAGATACCAAGAGACCCAGTACTTC.

CDR3 sequence: CATSPGTGGANTGELFF. The DNA of the CDR3 is TGTGCCACCAGCCCCGGGACAGGGGGCGCGAACACCGGGGAGCTGTTTTTT. The chain combines TRBV24-1 with TRBJ2-2; 12 bases line up with TRBD1. CDR3 length equals 17 residues. The trim removed 7 bases at V and 0 bases at J, leaving 5 bases unmatched. Germline V gene data show CDR1 as KGHDR and CDR2 as SFDVKD.

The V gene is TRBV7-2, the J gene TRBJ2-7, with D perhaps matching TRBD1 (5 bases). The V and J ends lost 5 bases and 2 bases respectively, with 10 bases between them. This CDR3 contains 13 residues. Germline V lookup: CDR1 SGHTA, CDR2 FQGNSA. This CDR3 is CASSGRVPYEQYF. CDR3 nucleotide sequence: TGTGCCAGCAGCGGCAGGGTTCCCTACGAGCAGTACTTC.

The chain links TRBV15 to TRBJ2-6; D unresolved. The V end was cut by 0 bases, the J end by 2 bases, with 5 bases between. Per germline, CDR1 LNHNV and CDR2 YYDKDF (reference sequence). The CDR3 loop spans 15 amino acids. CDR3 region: CATSRDQTGANVLTF. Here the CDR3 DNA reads TGTGCCACCAGCAGAGACCAAACTGGGGCCAACGTCCTGACTTTC.

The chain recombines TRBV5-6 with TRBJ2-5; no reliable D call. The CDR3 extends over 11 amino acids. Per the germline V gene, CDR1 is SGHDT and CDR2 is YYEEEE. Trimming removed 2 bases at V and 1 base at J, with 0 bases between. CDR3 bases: TGTGCCAGCAGCTTCCAAGAGACCCAGTACTTC. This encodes CASSFQETQYF.

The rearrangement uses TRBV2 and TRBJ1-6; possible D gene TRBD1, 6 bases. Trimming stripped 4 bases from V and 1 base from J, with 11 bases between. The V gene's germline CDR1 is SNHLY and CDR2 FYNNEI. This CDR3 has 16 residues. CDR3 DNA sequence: TGTGCCAGCAGTGGAGAAGGGGGGTCCTATAATTCACCCCTCCACTTT. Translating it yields CASSGEGGSYNSPLHF.

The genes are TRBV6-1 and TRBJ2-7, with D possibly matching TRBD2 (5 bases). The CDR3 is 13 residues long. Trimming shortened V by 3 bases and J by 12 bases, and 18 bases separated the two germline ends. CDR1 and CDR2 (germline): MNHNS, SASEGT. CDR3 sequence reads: CASSERSPGSAYF. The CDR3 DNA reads TGTGCCAGCAGTGAGCGCTCTCCGGGGAGCGCGTACTTC.

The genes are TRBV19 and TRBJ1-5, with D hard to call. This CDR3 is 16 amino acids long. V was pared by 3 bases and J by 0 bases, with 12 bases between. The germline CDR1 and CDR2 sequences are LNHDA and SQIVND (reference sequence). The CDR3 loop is CASSMGQSNSNQPQHF. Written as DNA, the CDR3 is TGTGCCAGTAGTATGGGCCAGTCTAATAGCAATCAGCCCCAGCATTTT.

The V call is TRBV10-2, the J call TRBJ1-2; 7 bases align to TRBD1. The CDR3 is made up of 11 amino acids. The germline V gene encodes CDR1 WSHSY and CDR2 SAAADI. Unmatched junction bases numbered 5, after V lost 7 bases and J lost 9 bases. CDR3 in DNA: TGCGCCAGCAACCGACAGGGTCGCTACACCTTC. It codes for CASNRQGRYTF.

The CDR3 region has the DNA TGTGCCAGCAGCGCCCGGGACGGCCTTTCCTACGAGCAGTACTTC. Amino acid sequence: CASSARDGLSYEQYF. V and J are TRBV5-6 and TRBJ2-7; D might be TRBD1 or TRBD2, each matching 5 bases. The CDR3 extends over 15 amino acids. From germline, CDR1 is SGHDT and CDR2 YYEEEE. The V and J ends lost 4 bases and 1 base respectively, with 15 bases between them. Drawing the rest from reference TRBV5-6 and TRBJ2-7, the complete variable domain is DAGVTQSPTHLIKTRGQQVTLRCSPKSGHDTVSWYQQALGQGPQFIFQYYEEEERQRGNFPDRFSGHQFPNYSSELNVNALLLGDSALYLCASSARDGLSYEQYFGPGTRLTVT.

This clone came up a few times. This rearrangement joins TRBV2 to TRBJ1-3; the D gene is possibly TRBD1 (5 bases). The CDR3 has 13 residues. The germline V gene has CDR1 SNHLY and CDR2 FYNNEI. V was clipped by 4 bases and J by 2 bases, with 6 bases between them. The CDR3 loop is CASSVDTGNTIYF. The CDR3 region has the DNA TGTGCCAGCAGTGTGGACACTGGAAACACCATATATTTT.

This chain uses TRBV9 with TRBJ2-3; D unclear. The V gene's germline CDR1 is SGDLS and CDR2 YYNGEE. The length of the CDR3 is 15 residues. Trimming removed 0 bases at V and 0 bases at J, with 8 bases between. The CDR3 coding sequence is TGTGCCAGCAGCGTAGGAGGCCTGAGCACAGATACGCAGTATTTT. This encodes CASSVGGLSTDTQYF.

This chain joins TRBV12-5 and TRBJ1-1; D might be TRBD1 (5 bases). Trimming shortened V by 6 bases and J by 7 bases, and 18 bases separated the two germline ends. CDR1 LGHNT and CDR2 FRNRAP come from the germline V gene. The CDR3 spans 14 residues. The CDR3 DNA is TGTGCTAGTGGACCCGAGGTTCCGAGGGGTGAAGCTTTCTTT. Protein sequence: CASGPEVPRGEAFF.

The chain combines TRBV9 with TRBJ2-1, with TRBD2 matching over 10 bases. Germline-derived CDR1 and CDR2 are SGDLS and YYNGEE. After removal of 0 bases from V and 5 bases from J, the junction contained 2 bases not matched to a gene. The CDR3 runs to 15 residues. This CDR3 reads CASSVGSGGDNEQFF. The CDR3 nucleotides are TGTGCCAGCAGCGTAGGCAGCGGGGGGGACAATGAGCAGTTCTTC.

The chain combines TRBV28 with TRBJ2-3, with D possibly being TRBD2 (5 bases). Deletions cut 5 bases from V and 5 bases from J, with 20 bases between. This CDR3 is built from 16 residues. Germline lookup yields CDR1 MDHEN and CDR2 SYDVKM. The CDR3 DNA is TGTGCCAGCAGTCCACTAGAGCGCCTTGAGATAGATACGCAGTATTTT. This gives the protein CASSPLERLEIDTQYF.

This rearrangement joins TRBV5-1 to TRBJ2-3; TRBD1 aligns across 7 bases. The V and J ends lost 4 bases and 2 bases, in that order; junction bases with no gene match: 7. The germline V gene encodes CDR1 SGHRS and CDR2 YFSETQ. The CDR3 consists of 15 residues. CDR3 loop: CASSPRTGFTDTQYF. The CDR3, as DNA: TGCGCCAGCAGCCCTAGGACAGGATTCACAGATACGCAGTATTTT.

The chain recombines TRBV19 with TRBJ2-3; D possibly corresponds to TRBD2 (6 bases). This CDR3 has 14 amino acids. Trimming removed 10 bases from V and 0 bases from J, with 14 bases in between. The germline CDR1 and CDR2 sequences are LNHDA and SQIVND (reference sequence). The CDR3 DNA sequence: TGTGCCACCAAGGAGGGTCACAGCACAGATACGCAGTATTTT. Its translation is CATKEGHSTDTQYF.

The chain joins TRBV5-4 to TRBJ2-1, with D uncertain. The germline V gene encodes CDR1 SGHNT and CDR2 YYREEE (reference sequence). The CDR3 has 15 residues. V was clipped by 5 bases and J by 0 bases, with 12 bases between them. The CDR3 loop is CASSPSASSYNEQFF. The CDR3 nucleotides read TGTGCCAGCAGTCCTAGTGCGAGCTCCTACAATGAGCAGTTCTTC.

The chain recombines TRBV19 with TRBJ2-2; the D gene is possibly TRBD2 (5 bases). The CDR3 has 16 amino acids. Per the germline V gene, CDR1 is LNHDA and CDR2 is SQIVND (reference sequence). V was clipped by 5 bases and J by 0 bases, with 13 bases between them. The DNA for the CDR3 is TGTGCCAGTAGTCCAGGAGGCAGCGCGAACACCGGGGAGCTGTTTTTT. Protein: CASSPGGSANTGELFF.

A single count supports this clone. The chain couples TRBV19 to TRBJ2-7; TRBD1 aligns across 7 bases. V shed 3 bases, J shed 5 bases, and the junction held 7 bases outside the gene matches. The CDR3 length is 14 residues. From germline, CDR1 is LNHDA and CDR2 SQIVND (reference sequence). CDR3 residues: CASSMGQRLHEQYF. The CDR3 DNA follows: TGTGCCAGTAGTATGGGACAGCGCCTCCACGAGCAGTACTTC.

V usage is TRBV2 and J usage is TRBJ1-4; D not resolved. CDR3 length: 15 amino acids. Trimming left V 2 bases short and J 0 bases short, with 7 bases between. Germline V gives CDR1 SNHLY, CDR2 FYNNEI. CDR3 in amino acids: CASSETRATNEKLFF. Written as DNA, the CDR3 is TGTGCCAGCAGTGAAACAAGAGCAACTAATGAAAAACTGTTTTTT.

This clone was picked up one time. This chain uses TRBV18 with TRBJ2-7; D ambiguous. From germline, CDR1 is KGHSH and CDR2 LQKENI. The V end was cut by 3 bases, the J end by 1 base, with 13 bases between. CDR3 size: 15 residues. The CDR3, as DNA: TGTGCCAGCTCACCTTCTCCGATCCCTTCCTACGAGCAGTACTTC. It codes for CASSPSPIPSYEQYF.

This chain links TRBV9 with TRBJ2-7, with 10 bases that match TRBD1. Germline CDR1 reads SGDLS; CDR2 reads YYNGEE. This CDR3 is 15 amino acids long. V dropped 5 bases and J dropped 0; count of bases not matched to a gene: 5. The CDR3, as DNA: TGTGCCAGCAGTACGGGACAGGGGAGCTCCTACGAGCAGTACTTC. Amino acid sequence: CASSTGQGSSYEQYF.

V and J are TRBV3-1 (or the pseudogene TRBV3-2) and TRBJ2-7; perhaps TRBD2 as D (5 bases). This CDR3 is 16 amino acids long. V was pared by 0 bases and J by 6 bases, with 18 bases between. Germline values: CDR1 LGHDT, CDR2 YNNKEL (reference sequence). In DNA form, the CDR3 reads TGTGCCAGCAGCCAAGAAGTAACGGGGAGTTTAGGCGAGCAGTACTTC. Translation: CASSQEVTGSLGEQYF.

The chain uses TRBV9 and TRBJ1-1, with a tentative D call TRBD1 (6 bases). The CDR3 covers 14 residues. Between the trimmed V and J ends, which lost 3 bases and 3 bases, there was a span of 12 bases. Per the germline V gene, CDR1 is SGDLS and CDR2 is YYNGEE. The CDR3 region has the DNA TGTGCCAGCAGCGGGCAGGGGTTGGACACTGAAGCTTTCTTT. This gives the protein CASSGQGLDTEAFF. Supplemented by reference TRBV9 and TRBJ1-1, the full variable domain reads DSGVTQTPKHLITATGQRVTLRCSPRSGDLSVYWYQQSLDQGLQFLIQYYNGEERAKGNILERFSAQQFPDLHSELNLSSLELGDSALYFCASSGQGLDTEAFFGQGTRLTVV.

CDR3 residues: CASSPAGQGTDGYTF. DNA for the CDR3: TGTGCCAGCTCACCCGCCGGACAGGGGACCGATGGCTACACCTTC. The chain employs TRBV18 and TRBJ1-2; 9 nucleotides align to TRBD1. The V gene's germline CDR1 is KGHSH and CDR2 LQKENI. The CDR3 contains 15 residues. Losses at the gene ends were 3 bases for V and 6 bases for J; bases not matched to a gene: 8.

The DNA for the CDR3 is TGTGCCAGCAGCCCGACTAGCGGGGGTTACTCCTACGAGCAGTACTTC. Translation: CASSPTSGGYSYEQYF. The V and J genes are TRBV5-6 and TRBJ2-7; 12 bases match TRBD2. The germline V gene has CDR1 SGHDT and CDR2 YYEEEE. V lost 4 bases to trimming and J lost 0 bases; unmatched junction nucleotides: 5. CDR3 length: 16 residues.

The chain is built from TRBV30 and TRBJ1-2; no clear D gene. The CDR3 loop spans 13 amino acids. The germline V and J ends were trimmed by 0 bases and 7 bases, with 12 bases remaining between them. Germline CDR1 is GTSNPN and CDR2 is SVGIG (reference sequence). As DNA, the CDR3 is TGTGCCTGGAGTGTGTCCGGGCAAAGTGGCTACACCTTC. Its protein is CAWSVSGQSGYTF.

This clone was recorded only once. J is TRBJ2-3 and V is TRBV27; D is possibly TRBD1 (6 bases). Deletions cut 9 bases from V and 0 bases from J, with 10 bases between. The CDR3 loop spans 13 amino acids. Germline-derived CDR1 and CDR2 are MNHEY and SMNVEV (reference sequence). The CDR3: CASKDRSTDTQYF. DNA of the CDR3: TGTGCCAGTAAGGACAGAAGCACAGATACGCAGTATTTT.

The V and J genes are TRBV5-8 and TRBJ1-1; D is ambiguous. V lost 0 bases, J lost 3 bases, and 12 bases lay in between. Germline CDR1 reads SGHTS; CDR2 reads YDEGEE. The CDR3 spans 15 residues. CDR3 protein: CASSLDRSTHTEAFF. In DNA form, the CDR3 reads TGTGCCAGCAGCTTGGACCGAAGTACCCACACTGAAGCTTTCTTT.

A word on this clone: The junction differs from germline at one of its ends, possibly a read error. The CDR3 protein is CATSARAQGQPQHF. In DNA form, the CDR3 reads TGTGCCACCAGTGCGAGGGCTCAAGGGCAGCCCCAGCATTTT. The chain combines TRBV2 with TRBJ1-5, with D hard to call. CDR3 length: 14 amino acids. The germline V gene has CDR1 SNHLY and CDR2 FYNNEI. Supplemented by reference TRBV2 and TRBJ1-5, the full variable domain reads EPEVTQTPSHQVTQMGQEVILRCVPISNHLYFYWYRQILGQKVEFLVSFYNNEISEKSEIFDDQFSVERPDGSNFTLKIRSTKLEDSAMYFCATSARAQGQPQHFGDGTRLSIL.